Shown below are 7 T cell receptor beta chains from a single sample sequenced in a study of blood T cell repertoires in COVID-19. Assay used: immunoSEQ multiplex PCR; TCRdb lists only in-frame clones, some missing. The sample yields about 370,000 clones, 89% seen once. The sequenced sample consisted of peripheral blood. The receptors were gathered from a woman aged 30 to 39 with COVID-19, enrolled during active disease.

This chain connects TRBV12-5 to TRBJ2-5; unclear D gene. Germline V gives CDR1 LGHNT, CDR2 FRNRAP. Trimming took off 7 bases at V and 2 bases at J, with 20 bases between the two ends. This CDR3 comprises 16 residues. The CDR3: CASALVVGKTQETQYF. The CDR3 DNA sequence: TGTGCTAGTGCCCTCGTCGTCGGCAAGACACAAGAGACCCAGTACTTC.

The chain is built from TRBV11-2 and TRBJ2-1; 8 bases map to TRBD1. Germline V gene data show CDR1 as SGHAT and CDR2 as FQNNGV. V shed 2 bases, J shed 10 bases, and the junction held 4 bases outside the gene matches. This CDR3 contains 13 residues. CDR3 coding DNA: TGTGCCAGCAGCTTATCAGGGGACAGGGAGCAGTTCTTC. As protein: CASSLSGDREQFF.

V usage is TRBV10-1 and J usage is TRBJ1-1; D gene unclear. This CDR3 comprises 13 residues. Germline CDR1 WNHNN, CDR2 SYGVQD (reference sequence). V shed 4 bases and J shed 3 bases, with 9 bases lying between them. Here the CDR3 reads CASSAMRDTEAFF. The CDR3 coding sequence is TGCGCCAGCAGTGCGATGCGGGACACTGAAGCTTTCTTT.

The V gene is TRBV7-9, the J gene TRBJ2-2; 12 nucleotides line up with TRBD2. Germline-derived CDR1 and CDR2 are SEHNR and FQNEAQ (reference sequence). CDR3 length: 17 amino acids. Trimming took 5 bases from V and 2 from J; bases not matched to a gene: 6. The CDR3 here is CASSGRLAGENTGELFF. The CDR3 DNA follows: TGTGCCAGCAGCGGTAGACTAGCGGGAGAAAACACCGGGGAGCTGTTTTTT.

The gene calls are TRBV18 and TRBJ2-2; 9 nucleotides match TRBD1. Germline CDR1 is KGHSH and CDR2 is LQKENI. The J segment lost 6 bases and the V segment lost 2 bases, leaving 7 bases of the junction unmatched. This CDR3 is built from 16 residues. This CDR3 is CASSPTGQGAPGELFF. In nucleotides, the CDR3 is TGTGCCAGCTCACCAACGGGACAGGGTGCGCCCGGGGAGCTGTTTTTT. The whole variable domain, filled in from reference TRBV18 and TRBJ2-2, reads NAGVMQNPRHLVRRRGQEARLRCSPMKGHSHVYWYRQLPEEGLKFMVYLQKENIIDESGMPKERFSAEFPKEGPSILRIQQVVRGDSAAYFCASSPTGQGAPGELFFGEGSRLTVL.

J is TRBJ1-1 and V is TRBV21-1; the table's TRBD1 call for D was not verified on the DNA. TRBV21-1 constitutes a pseudogene. This CDR3 is 14 amino acids long. The CDR3 region is CASSNGTGNTEAFF. Written as DNA, the CDR3 is TGTGCCAGCAGCAATGGGACAGGGAACACTGAAGCTTTCTTT.

The count of this clone is one. This rearrangement joins TRBV3-1 (or the pseudogene TRBV3-2) to TRBJ2-1, with D unresolved. Looked up from germline, CDR1 is LGHDT and CDR2 is YNNKEL (reference sequence). V gave up 1 base and J gave up 9 bases, with 16 bases separating them. The CDR3 is 15 amino acids. The CDR3 loop is CASSQVNAVPSEQFF. CDR3 bases: TGTGCCAGCAGCCAAGTGAACGCGGTCCCGAGTGAGCAGTTCTTC.